One and the same sample provided the 28 T cell receptor beta chains below, sequenced in a study of breast tumors, draining lymph nodes, adjacent tissues. Using its own MiXCR run on the multiplex PCR reads, TCRdb lists one record per CDR3 protein. This sample yields some 150,000 distinct CDR3 sequences, of which approximately 20% are seen a single time; under 3% belongs to the top ten. The lymph nodes were axillary draining lymph nodes from breast cancer patients. Material: axillary lymph node tissue. These receptors were collected from a female donor with breast cancer. Some clones in this sample may be carry-over from other donors' samples.

As to this clonotype: A read error may be the cause here, since a much bigger clone is one base away. The chain uses TRBV29-1 and TRBJ2-2; D uncertain. V lost 4 bases and J 7 bases, leaving 13 bases between the germline ends. The CDR3 extends over 13 amino acids. CDR1 and CDR2 (germline): SQVTM, ANQGSEA. The CDR3 DNA reads as TGCAGCGTTGGAAAAGGACCTCTCGGGGAGCTGTTTTTT. It specifies CSVGKGPLGELFF.

Comment on this clonotype: It may be a read error: a sequence one base away is much more abundant. The chain joins TRBV20-1 to TRBJ2-1; 7 nucleotides match TRBD2. The germline V gene encodes CDR1 DFQATT and CDR2 SNEGSKA (reference sequence). This CDR3 spans 15 amino acids. CDR3 region: CSARDLGRRYNERFF. The DNA of the CDR3 is TGCAGTGCTAGAGATCTCGGGAGGAGATACAATGAGCGGTTCTTC.

This clonotype was seen ten or more times. The chain joins TRBV5-1 to TRBJ2-7; a weak D match, TRBD2 (6 bases). The length of the CDR3 is 17 residues. Germline CDR1 reads SGHRS; CDR2 reads YFSETQ. V was trimmed by 0 bases and J by 4 bases, leaving 20 bases between them. The CDR3 coding sequence is TGCGCCAGCAGCTTGGTGCCAAGCGGGCGCGTCGTTTACGAGCAGTACTTC. This sequence encodes CASSLVPSGRVVYEQYF. The entire variable domain, with the rest obtained from reference TRBV5-1 and TRBJ2-7, is as follows: KAGVTQTPRYLIKTRGQQVTLSCSPISGHRSVSWYQQTPGQGLQFLFEYFSETQRNKGNFPGRFSGRQFSNSRSEMNVSTLELGDSALYLCASSLVPSGRVVYEQYFGPGTRLTVT.

There are many counts of this clonotype. V is TRBV20-1 and J is TRBJ2-7; 7 nucleotides agree with TRBD2. Germline V gives CDR1 DFQATT, CDR2 SNEGSKA (reference sequence). V lost 2 bases, J lost 0 bases, and 7 bases stayed unmatched. The CDR3 is made up of 15 amino acids. CDR3 DNA sequence: TGCAGTGCTAGACAAACTAGCGACCACTCCTACGAGCAGTACTTC. This translates into CSARQTSDHSYEQYF.

This clonotype was observed at least ten times. The CDR3 protein is CASSPGKTTDTQYF. For the CDR3, the DNA is TGTGCCAGCAGCCCAGGAAAAACCACAGATACGCAGTATTTT. This chain uses TRBV5-5 with TRBJ2-3; D is uncertain. The germline gives CDR1 SGHKS, CDR2 YYEKEE (reference sequence). V was cut by 4 bases and J by 2 bases, with 11 bases left in between. The length of the CDR3 is 14 residues.

This clonotype was recorded many times. This chain joins TRBV10-3 and TRBJ1-4; D not resolved. CDR1 is ENHRY and CDR2 is SYGVKD in the germline V gene. The V end was cut by 3 bases, the J end by 6 bases, with 8 bases between. The CDR3 loop spans 13 amino acids. CDR3 coding DNA: TGTGCCATCAGTGACGGTGATGATGAAAAACTGTTTTTT. This sequence encodes CAISDGDDEKLFF.

This clonotype was observed at least ten times. The V and J genes are TRBV18 and TRBJ2-1; D remains unclear. V gave up 4 bases and J gave up 8 bases, with 12 bases separating them. Germline V gene sequence: CDR1 KGHSH, CDR2 LQKENI. The CDR3 sequence is 13 residues long. The CDR3 DNA follows: TGTGCCAGCTCACGTCCCGGGTTCGATGAGCAGTTCTTC. It encodes CASSRPGFDEQFF.

Regarding this clonotype: This could be a read error, since a much larger clone is one nucleotide away. The chain recombines TRBV19 with TRBJ2-3; D not resolved. V was pared by 8 bases and J by 0 bases, with 6 bases between. The CDR3 is 12 residues long. Germline-derived CDR1 and CDR2 are LNHDA and SQIVND (reference sequence). CDR3 nucleotides: TGTGCCAGTGGTCACAGCACAGATACGCAGTATTTT. As protein: CASGHSTDTQYF.

This clonotype was counted between two and nine times. V gene TRBV28 combines with J gene TRBJ1-2; D is possibly TRBD1 (5 bases). V was clipped by 3 bases and J by 4 bases, with 12 bases between them. Germline V gives CDR1 MDHEN, CDR2 SYDVKM. CDR3 size: 14 residues. For the CDR3, the DNA is TGTGCCAGCAGTTTCCCGGGGGGGTCCTATGGCTACACCTTC. Its protein product is CASSFPGGSYGYTF.

The chain is built from TRBV28 and TRBJ2-5, with 9 nucleotides matching TRBD1. The CDR3 loop spans 16 amino acids. Germline V gene data show CDR1 as MDHEN and CDR2 as SYDVKM. V shed 4 bases, J shed 2 bases, and the junction held 8 bases outside the gene matches. In DNA form, the CDR3 reads TGTGCCAGCAGTTCCTCCGGGACAGGGCGGCAAGAGACCCAGTACTTC. Its protein product is CASSSSGTGRQETQYF.

This clonotype appeared many times. The genes are TRBV20-1 and TRBJ2-1, with unresolved D. Trimming took 7 bases from V and 0 from J, leaving 10 bases between them. The CDR3 covers 13 residues. From germline, CDR1 is DFQATT and CDR2 SNEGSKA (reference sequence). In nucleotides, the CDR3 is TGCAGTGGGCCGCGAAGCTCCTACAATGAGCAGTTCTTC. Amino acid sequence: CSGPRSSYNEQFF.

This clonotype was detected ten times or more. The rearrangement links TRBV14 to TRBJ2-5; D uncertain. The V gene's germline CDR1 is SGHDN and CDR2 FVKESK. The ends were cut back, 0 bases at V and 5 bases at J, with 19 bases in the middle. The CDR3 is made up of 17 amino acids. CDR3 bases: TGTGCCAGCAGCCAAGACCCCACTGGGTTGGGTAGGGAGACCCAGTACTTC. Protein: CASSQDPTGLGRETQYF.

A remark on this clonotype: A much larger clone lies one base from this, so it may be a read error. The J gene is TRBJ2-1, the V gene TRBV7-8; TRBD2 aligns across 11 bases. CDR1 and CDR2 from the germline V gene are SGHVS and FQNEAQ. This CDR3 has 15 residues. CDR3 DNA: TGTGCCAGCAGCTTAAGACTAGCGGGAATAGGTGAGCAGTCCTTC. Its protein product is CASSLRLAGIGEQSF.

This clonotype showed up many times. This chain uses TRBV20-1 with TRBJ2-7; 9 nucleotides align to TRBD1. Trimming cost V 5 bases and J 0 bases; bases outside gene matches: 5. The CDR3 has 14 residues. Per germline, CDR1 DFQATT and CDR2 SNEGSKA (reference sequence). CDR3 DNA: TGCAGTGCTCAGGACAGGGGTGGCTCCTACGAGCAGTACTTC. It codes for CSAQDRGGSYEQYF.

Ten or more counts support this clonotype. The chain employs TRBV9 and TRBJ2-1; 9 bases line up with TRBD2. Germline V gene data show CDR1 as SGDLS and CDR2 as YYNGEE. This CDR3 region has 16 residues. J lost 0 bases, V lost 2 bases, and 3 bases had no gene match. CDR3 in amino acids: CASSVSSGNSYNEQFF. The CDR3 nucleotides read TGTGCCAGCAGCGTCTCTAGCGGGAACTCCTACAATGAGCAGTTCTTC.

As concerns this clonotype: Given a much more abundant clone one base away, this may be a read error. Given the absence of the conserved phenylalanine or tryptophan at the CDR3 end, a read error is likely. The chain is built from TRBV19 and TRBJ2-3; no reliable D call. Trimming took off 3 bases at V and 0 bases at J, with 10 bases between the two ends. Germline CDR1 and CDR2: LNHDA and SQIVND (reference sequence). The CDR3 sequence is 15 residues long. CDR3 amino acids: CASSISRASTDTQYS. The CDR3 DNA is TGTGCCAGTAGTATTTCCCGGGCGAGCACAGATACGCAGTATTCT.

Many counts were recorded for this clonotype. V gene TRBV24-1 combines with J gene TRBJ1-4, with unresolved D. The CDR3 has 13 amino acids. The germline V gene has CDR1 KGHDR and CDR2 SFDVKD. V lost 5 bases to trimming and J lost 5 bases, with 8 bases between them. CDR3 protein: CATSANYNEKLFF. In nucleotides, the CDR3 is TGTGCCACCAGTGCCAACTACAATGAAAAACTGTTTTTT.

Many counts were recorded for this clonotype. CDR3 sequence: CASSLGLAGVYEQYF. The DNA for the CDR3 is TGTGCCAGCAGCTTAGGACTAGCGGGAGTGTACGAGCAGTACTTC. The V and J genes are TRBV28 and TRBJ2-7, with TRBD2 matching 13 bases. This CDR3 region has 15 residues. The germline V gene has CDR1 MDHEN and CDR2 SYDVKM. Trimming cost V 6 bases and J 4 bases; bases outside gene matches: 6. Combining the CDR3 with reference TRBV28 and TRBJ2-7 gives the whole variable domain DVKVTQSSRYLVKRTGEKVFLECVQDMDHENMFWYRQDPGLGLRLIYFSYDVKMKEKGDIPEGYSVSREKKERFSLILESASTNQTSMYLCASSLGLAGVYEQYFGPGTRLTVT.

This clonotype occurred many times. In nucleotides, the CDR3 is TGTGCCAGCAGTTACTCCGGACTAGCGGAGGAGCAGTACTTC. It specifies CASSYSGLAEEQYF. The chain links TRBV6-6 to TRBJ2-7; 10 bases match TRBD2. From germline, CDR1 is MNHNY and CDR2 SVGAGI (reference sequence). This CDR3 has 14 amino acids. Germline trimming cut 0 bases from V and 7 bases from J; bases unmatched to any gene: 3.

In the case of this clonotype: A much larger clone lies one base from this, so it may be a read error. The gene calls are TRBV5-6 and TRBJ1-2; no definite D call. CDR1 is SGHDT, CDR2 YYEEEE, per germline. The CDR3 covers 12 residues. CDR3 in amino acids: CAGSQSGPSFTF. In nucleotides, the CDR3 is TGTGCCGGCAGCCAAAGCGGACCGTCTTTCACCTTC.

This clonotype has ten or more counts. V usage is TRBV20-1 and J usage is TRBJ2-5; D is undetermined. The ends were cut back, 5 bases at V and 5 bases at J, with 9 bases in the middle. Germline loops: CDR1 DFQATT, CDR2 SNEGSKA (reference sequence). CDR3 length equals 11 residues. The CDR3 loop reads CSAPIRETQYF. The CDR3 DNA is TGCAGTGCTCCCATTAGGGAGACCCAGTACTTC.

This clonotype was counted at least ten times. V gene TRBV5-4 combines with J gene TRBJ1-2; D remains unclear. The CDR3 has 16 residues. From germline, CDR1 is SGHNT and CDR2 YYREEE (reference sequence). V shed 4 bases and J shed 1 base, with 17 bases lying between them. CDR3 coding DNA: TGTGCCAGCAGCCAAATAAGACGGACGTATAACTATGGCTACACCTTC. It specifies CASSQIRRTYNYGYTF.

This clonotype was detected ten times or more. J is TRBJ2-5 and V is TRBV19; no definite D call. This CDR3 spans 15 amino acids. The V end lost 3 bases, the J end lost 2 bases, and 13 bases lay between the germline ends. Germline V gene data show CDR1 as LNHDA and CDR2 as SQIVND (reference sequence). The CDR3, as DNA: TGTGCCAGTAGTATCCGGGTGGGCCTGCAAGAGACCCAGTACTTC. This sequence encodes CASSIRVGLQETQYF.

This clonotype came up a few times. The rearrangement links TRBV19 to TRBJ2-4; a possible D gene is TRBD1 (5 bases). The ends were cut back, 3 bases at V and 0 bases at J, with 9 bases in the middle. CDR1 is LNHDA and CDR2 is SQIVND in the germline V gene (reference sequence). The CDR3 has 15 residues. The CDR3 DNA reads as TGTGCCAGTAGTATTCAGGGTACAGCCAAAAACATTCAGTACTTC. Translation gives CASSIQGTAKNIQYF.

At least ten counts were recorded for this clonotype. The chain uses TRBV3-1 and TRBJ1-2; D remains ambiguous. The germline V gene encodes CDR1 LGHDT and CDR2 YNNKEL (reference sequence). The CDR3 is 13 residues long. The V and J ends lost 0 bases and 7 bases respectively, with 9 bases between them. CDR3 sequence reads: CASSQEIHGGYTF. The CDR3 DNA is TGTGCCAGCAGCCAAGAGATTCACGGTGGCTACACCTTC.

With respect to this clonotype: This may be a read error: a much more frequent sequence differs by one nucleotide. The CDR3 does not close with the conserved phenylalanine or tryptophan, likely indicating a read error. The gene calls are TRBV20-1 and TRBJ2-1, with D possibly called TRBD1 or TRBD2 (5 bases each). The length of the CDR3 is 11 residues. Germline CDR1 and CDR2: DFQATT and SNEGSKA (reference sequence). V was pared by 3 bases and J by 7 bases, with 7 bases between. The chain's CDR3 is CSASWGNEQFV. The CDR3 DNA follows: TGCAGTGCTAGTTGGGGGAATGAGCAGTTCGTC.

Ten or more counts support this clonotype. The V gene is TRBV6-5, the J gene TRBJ2-1, with TRBD2 matching over 11 bases. Germline V gives CDR1 MNHEY, CDR2 SVGAGI. This CDR3 has 14 residues. The V segment lost 2 bases and the J segment 7 bases; nucleotides outside the gene matches: 1. The DNA of the CDR3 is TGTGCCAGCAGTTACGCTAGCGGGAGGAATGAGCAGTTCTTC. Its protein is CASSYASGRNEQFF.

The chain employs TRBV19 and TRBJ1-3; D is unresolved. Germline values: CDR1 LNHDA, CDR2 SQIVND (reference sequence). Deletions cut 0 bases from V and 2 bases from J, with 8 bases between. CDR3 size: 15 residues. This chain's CDR3 is CASSIEGRPGNTIYF. CDR3 bases: TGTGCCAGTAGTATAGAGGGCCGCCCTGGAAACACCATATATTTT. The full variable domain, in which reference TRBV19 and TRBJ1-3 provide the parts outside the CDR3, is DGGITQSPKYLFRKEGQNVTLSCEQNLNHDAMYWYRQDPGQGLRLIYYSQIVNDFQKGDIAEGYSVSREKKESFPLTVTSAQKNPTAFYLCASSIEGRPGNTIYFGEGSWLTVV.